This T cell receptor (beta chain) was documented in a study of post-analysis software for immune sequencing data. In the study overall: Recorded disease courses covered relapsing-remitting, secondary progressive and progressive-relapsing multiple sclerosis. Some patients had no subtype annotation. Study-level points and caveats: In patients, TRBV5-6, TRBV5-1 and TRBV20-1 belonged to about five TRBV segments found more frequently than in controls. Patients with multiple sclerosis recorded significantly lower normalized Chao1 diversity than controls, the study found. Strong co-clustering by F measure was evident for samples that had been prepared in the same batch.

Libraries were made from TCR beta cDNA, and they carried unique molecular identifiers. Input of roughly 1 to 11 million T cells yielded roughly 530,000 cDNA molecules. One entry per CDR3 protein, called by TCRdb with MiXCR from the PCR reads. The data hold about 540,000 distinct CDR3 sequences, with approximately 31% observed a single time. Turning to this clonotype: The antigen is undetermined.

The CDR3 runs 17 residues. Germline V gives CDR1 SGHVS, CDR2 FNYEAQ. V gave up 3 bases and J gave up 8 bases, with 22 bases separating them. The chain uses TRBV7-6 and TRBJ1-4; D may be TRBD1 (5 bases). The sequenced sample was blood. This receptor was identified in a girl aged 2-17 years with multiple sclerosis. The CDR3 spells CASSLFSGRHSTEKLFF. The CDR3 DNA reads TGTGCCAGCAGCTTGTTTTCAGGGAGACACTCAACGGAAAAACTGTTTTTT.